This T cell receptor (beta chain) was found in a study of beta chain features in type 1 diabetes. Points from the study as a whole: A moderate, significant TCRB CDR3 shortening appeared in type 1 diabetes across four CD4+ subsets.

Germline V gene data show CDR1 as MGHRA and CDR2 as YSYEKL. The length of the CDR3 is 15 residues. The V and J ends lost 4 bases and 2 bases respectively, with 9 bases between them. Concerning this clone itself: Its antigen is not identified.

Expressed TCRB transcripts got sequenced, as all isolated RNA was reverse transcribed. TCRdb keeps only in-frame clones here, not all; method: immunoSEQ multiplex PCR. The repertoire includes a few hundred thousand clones, roughly 13% of them detected once, and 0.019% sits in the top ten. The chain uses TRBV4-1 and TRBJ2-6, with a possible D match to TRBD2 (5 bases). The sequencing sample was made of naive CD4+ T cells from blood. This clonotype was sampled from a man aged 30 to 45 with type 1 diabetes. The CDR3 nucleotides are TGCGCCAGCAGCCCCCCCGGGGCTGGGGCCAACGTCCTGACTTTC. Residues: CASSPPGAGANVLTF.